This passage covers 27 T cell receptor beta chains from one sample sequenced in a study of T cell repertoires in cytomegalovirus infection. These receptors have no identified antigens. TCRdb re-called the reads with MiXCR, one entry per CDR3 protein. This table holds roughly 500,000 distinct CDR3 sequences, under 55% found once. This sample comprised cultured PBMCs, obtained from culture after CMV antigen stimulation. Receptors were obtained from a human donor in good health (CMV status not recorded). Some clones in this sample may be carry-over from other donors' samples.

The CDR3, as DNA: TGTGCCAGCAGCCCTGCCTTTACAGGGGGCTACACCTTC. As protein: CASSPAFTGGYTF. The chain links TRBV11-2 to TRBJ1-2; D perhaps matches TRBD1 (6 bases). The germline V gene has CDR1 SGHAT and CDR2 FQNNGV. This CDR3 comprises 13 residues. V lost 5 bases, J lost 8 bases, and 15 bases lay in between.

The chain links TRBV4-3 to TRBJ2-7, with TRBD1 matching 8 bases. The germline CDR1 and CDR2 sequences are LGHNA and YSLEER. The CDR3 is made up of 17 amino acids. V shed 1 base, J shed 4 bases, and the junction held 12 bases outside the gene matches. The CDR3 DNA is TGCGCCAGCAGCCAAGGGACAGGGTATTATCTCGAGTACGAGCAGTACTTC. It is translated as CASSQGTGYYLEYEQYF.

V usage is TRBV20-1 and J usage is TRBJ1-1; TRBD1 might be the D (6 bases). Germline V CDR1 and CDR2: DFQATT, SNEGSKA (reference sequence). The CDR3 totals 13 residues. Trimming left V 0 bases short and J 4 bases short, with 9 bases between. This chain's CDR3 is CSARDAGVTEAFF. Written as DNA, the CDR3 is TGCAGTGCTAGAGATGCAGGGGTCACTGAAGCTTTCTTT.

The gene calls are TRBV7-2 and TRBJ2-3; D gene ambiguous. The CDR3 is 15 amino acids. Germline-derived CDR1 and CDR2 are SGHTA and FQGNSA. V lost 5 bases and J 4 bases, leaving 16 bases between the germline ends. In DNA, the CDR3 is TGTGCCAGCAGCCCGAACCCCGGCATCGCAGATACGCAGTATTTT. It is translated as CASSPNPGIADTQYF.

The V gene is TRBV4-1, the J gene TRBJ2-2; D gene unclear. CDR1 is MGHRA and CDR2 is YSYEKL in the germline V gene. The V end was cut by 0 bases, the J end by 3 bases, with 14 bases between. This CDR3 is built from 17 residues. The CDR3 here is CASSQDSFGRDTGELFF. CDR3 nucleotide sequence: TGCGCCAGCAGCCAAGATTCATTTGGACGGGACACCGGGGAGCTGTTTTTT.

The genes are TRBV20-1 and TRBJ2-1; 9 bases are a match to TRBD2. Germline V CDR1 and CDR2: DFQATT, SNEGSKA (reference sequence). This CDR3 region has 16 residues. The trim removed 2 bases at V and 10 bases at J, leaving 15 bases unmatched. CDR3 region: CSARYGAGGFGEEQFF. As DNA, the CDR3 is TGCAGTGCTAGATACGGGGCGGGAGGGTTTGGAGAGGAGCAGTTCTTC.

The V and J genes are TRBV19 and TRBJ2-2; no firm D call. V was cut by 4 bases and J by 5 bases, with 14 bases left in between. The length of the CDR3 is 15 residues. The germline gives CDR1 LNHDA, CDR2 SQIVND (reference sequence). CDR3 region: CASSNRADATGELFF. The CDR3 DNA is TGTGCCAGTAGTAACCGGGCCGACGCTACCGGGGAGCTGTTTTTT.

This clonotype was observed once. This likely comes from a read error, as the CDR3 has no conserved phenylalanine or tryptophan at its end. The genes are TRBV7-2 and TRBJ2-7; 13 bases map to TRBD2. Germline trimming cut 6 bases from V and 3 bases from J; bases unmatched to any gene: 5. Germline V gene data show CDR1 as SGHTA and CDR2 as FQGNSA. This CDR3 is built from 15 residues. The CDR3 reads CASRDGTSGIYEQYS. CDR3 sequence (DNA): TGTGCCAGCAGGGACGGGACTAGCGGGATCTACGAGCAGTACTCC.

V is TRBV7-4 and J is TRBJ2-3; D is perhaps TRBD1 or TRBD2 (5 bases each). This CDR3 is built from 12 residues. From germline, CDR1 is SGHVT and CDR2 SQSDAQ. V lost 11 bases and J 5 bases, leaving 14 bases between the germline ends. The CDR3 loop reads CAGDGSIDTQYF. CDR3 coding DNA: TGTGCCGGGGACGGGTCGATAGATACGCAGTATTTT.

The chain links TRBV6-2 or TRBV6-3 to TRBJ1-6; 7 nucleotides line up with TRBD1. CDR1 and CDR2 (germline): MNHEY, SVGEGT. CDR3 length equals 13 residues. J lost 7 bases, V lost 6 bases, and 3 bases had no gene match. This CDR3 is CASRVTGNSPLHF. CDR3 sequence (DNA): TGTGCCAGCAGGGTGACAGGGAATTCACCCCTCCACTTT.

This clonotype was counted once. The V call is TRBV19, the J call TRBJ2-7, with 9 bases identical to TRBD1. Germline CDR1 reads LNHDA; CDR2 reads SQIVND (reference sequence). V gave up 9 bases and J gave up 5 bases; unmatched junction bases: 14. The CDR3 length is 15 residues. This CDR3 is CASKMKGTGHHEQYF. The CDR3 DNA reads TGTGCCAGCAAAATGAAGGGGACAGGGCACCACGAGCAGTACTTC.

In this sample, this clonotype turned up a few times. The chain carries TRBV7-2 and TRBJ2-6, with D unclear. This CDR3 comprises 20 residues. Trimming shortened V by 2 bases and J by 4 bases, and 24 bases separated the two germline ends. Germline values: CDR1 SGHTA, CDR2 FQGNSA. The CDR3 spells CASSLWSPIARMRGANVLTF. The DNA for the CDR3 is TGTGCCAGCAGCTTATGGTCCCCCATCGCACGCATGAGGGGGGCCAACGTCCTGACTTTC.

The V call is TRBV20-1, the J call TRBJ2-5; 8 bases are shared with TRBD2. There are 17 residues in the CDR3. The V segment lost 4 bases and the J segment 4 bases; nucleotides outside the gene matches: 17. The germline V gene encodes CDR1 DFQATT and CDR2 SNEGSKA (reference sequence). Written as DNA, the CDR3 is TGCAGTGCTAATATAGCTGCGGGGGGAAGGCTCCGAGAGACCCAGTACTTC. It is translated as CSANIAAGGRLRETQYF.

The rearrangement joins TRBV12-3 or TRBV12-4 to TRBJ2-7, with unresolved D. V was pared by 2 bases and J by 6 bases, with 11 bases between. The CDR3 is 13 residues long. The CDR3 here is CASSLPPSSEQYF. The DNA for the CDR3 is TGTGCCAGCAGTTTACCTCCCAGTAGCGAGCAGTACTTC.

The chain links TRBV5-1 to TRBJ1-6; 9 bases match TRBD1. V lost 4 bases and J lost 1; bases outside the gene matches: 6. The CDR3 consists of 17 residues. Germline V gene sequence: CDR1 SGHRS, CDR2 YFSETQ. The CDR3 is CASSLGQGGSYNSPLHF. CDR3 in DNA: TGCGCCAGCAGCCTGGGACAGGGAGGATCCTATAATTCACCCCTCCACTTT.

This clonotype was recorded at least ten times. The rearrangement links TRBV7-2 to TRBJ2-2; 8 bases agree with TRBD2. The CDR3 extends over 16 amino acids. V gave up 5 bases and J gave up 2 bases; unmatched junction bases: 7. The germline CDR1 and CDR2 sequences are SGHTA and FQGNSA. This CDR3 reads CASSPPGGVNTGELFF. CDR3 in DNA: TGTGCCAGCAGCCCCCCCGGGGGGGTAAACACCGGGGAGCTGTTTTTT. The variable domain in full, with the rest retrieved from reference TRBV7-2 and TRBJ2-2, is GAGVSQSPSNKVTEKGKDVELRCDPISGHTALYWYRQSLGQGLEFLIYFQGNSAPDKSGLPSDRFSAERTGGSVSTLTIQRTQQEDSAVYLCASSPPGGVNTGELFFGEGSRLTVL.

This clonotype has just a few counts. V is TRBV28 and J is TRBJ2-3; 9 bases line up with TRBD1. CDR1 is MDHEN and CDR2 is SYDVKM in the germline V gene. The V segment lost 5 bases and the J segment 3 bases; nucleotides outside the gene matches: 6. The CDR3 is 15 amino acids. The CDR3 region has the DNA TGTGCCAGCAGTGAACGGGACAGGGAGACAGATACGCAGTATTTT. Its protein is CASSERDRETDTQYF.

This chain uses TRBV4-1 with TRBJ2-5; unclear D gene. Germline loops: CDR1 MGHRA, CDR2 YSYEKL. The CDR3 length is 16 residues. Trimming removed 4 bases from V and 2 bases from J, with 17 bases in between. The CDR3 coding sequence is TGCGCCAGCAGCCCCTGGGGATCTCCAACTCAAGAGACCCAGTACTTC. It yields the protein CASSPWGSPTQETQYF.

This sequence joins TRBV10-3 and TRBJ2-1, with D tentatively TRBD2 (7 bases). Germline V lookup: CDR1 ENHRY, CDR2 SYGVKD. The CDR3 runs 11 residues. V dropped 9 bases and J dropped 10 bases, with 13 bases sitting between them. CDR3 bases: TGTGCCATTGGGGGGGCCTGGGAGCAGTTCTTC. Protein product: CAIGGAWEQFF.

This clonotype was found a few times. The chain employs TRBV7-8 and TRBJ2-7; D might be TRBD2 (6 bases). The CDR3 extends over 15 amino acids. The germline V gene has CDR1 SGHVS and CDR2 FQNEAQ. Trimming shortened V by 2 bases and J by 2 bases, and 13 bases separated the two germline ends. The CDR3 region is CASSLRRVRPYEQYF. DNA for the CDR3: TGTGCCAGCAGCTTAAGGAGGGTAAGACCCTACGAGCAGTACTTC. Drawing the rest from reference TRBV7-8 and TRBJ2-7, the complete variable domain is GAGVSQSPRYKVAKRGQDVALRCDPISGHVSLFWYQQALGQGPEFLTYFQNEAQLDKSGLPSDRFFAERPEGSVSTLKIQRTQQEDSAVYLCASSLRRVRPYEQYFGPGTRLTVT.

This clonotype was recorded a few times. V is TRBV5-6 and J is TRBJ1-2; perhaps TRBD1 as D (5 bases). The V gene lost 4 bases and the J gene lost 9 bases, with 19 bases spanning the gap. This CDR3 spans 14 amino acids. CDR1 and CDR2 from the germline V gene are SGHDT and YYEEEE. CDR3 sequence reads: CASSNDRRTMRYTF. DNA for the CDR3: TGTGCCAGCAGCAATGACAGAAGGACTATGCGCTACACCTTC.

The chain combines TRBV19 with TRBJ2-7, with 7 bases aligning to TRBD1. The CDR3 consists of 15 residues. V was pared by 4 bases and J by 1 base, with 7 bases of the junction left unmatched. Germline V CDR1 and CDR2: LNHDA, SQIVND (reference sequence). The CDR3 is CASSSDRERSYEQYF. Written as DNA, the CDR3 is TGTGCCAGTAGTAGCGACAGGGAGCGATCCTACGAGCAGTACTTC.

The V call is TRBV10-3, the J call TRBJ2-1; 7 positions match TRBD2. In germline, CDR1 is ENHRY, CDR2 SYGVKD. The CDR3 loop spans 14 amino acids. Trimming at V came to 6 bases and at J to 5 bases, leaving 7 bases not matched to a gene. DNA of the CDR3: TGTGCCATCAGCCTCTTGGGGGGGGACAATGAGCAGTTCTTC. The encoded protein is CAISLLGGDNEQFF.

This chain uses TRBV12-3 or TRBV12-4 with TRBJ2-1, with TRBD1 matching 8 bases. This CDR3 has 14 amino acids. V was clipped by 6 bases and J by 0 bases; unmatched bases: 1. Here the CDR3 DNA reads TGTGCCAGCAGCGACAGGGGCTCCTACAATGAGCAGTTCTTC. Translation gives CASSDRGSYNEQFF.

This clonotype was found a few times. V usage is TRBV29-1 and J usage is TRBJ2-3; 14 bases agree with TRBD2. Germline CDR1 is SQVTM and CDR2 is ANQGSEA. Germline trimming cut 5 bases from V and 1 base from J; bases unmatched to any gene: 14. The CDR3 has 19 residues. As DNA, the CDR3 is TGCAGCGTTACCGGGACTAGCGGGGGTTCATCAGCCCGCACAGATACGCAGTATTTT. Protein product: CSVTGTSGGSSARTDTQYF.

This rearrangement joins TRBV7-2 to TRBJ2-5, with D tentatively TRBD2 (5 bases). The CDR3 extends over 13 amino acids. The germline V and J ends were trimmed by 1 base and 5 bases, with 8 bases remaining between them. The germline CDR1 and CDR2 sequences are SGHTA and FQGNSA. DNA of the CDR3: TGTGCCAGCAGCTTAGACGAGGGCGAGACCCAGTACTTC. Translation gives CASSLDEGETQYF. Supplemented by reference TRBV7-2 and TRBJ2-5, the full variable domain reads GAGVSQSPSNKVTEKGKDVELRCDPISGHTALYWYRQSLGQGLEFLIYFQGNSAPDKSGLPSDRFSAERTGGSVSTLTIQRTQQEDSAVYLCASSLDEGETQYFGPGTRLLVL.

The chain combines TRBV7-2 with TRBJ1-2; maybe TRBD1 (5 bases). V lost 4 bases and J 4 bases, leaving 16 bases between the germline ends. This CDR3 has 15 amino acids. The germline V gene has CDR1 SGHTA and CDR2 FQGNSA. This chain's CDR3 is CASSSRQGEGYGYTF. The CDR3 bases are TGTGCCAGCAGCTCCCGACAAGGGGAAGGCTATGGCTACACCTTC.